The source of this T cell receptor beta chain is a study of shared clonotypes between healthy human individuals. On this clone: Its antigen remains unknown.

The DNA input per sorted-subset replicate PCR was 150 to 200 ng, corresponding to tens of thousands of T cell genomes. This table comes from immunoSEQ multiplex PCR, and its TCRdb copy is limited to in-frame clones, with some not included. The sample carries roughly 890,000 clones, around 92% recorded once. The naive CD8 subset, CD45RO-negative cells positively selected for CCR7, excluded terminally differentiated effector memory CD45RA+ cells. Study-level points and caveats: What naive subsets generally showed was a larger estimated richness than memory subsets showed. Generation of non-shared clonotypes was less probable than generation of clonotypes shared by all four donors.

In germline, CDR1 is MNHNS, CDR2 SASEGT. This CDR3 is 13 amino acids long. Trimming pared 4 bases from V and 0 bases from J, leaving 4 bases between. Sequencing used naive CD8+ T cells sorted from blood. The sequence derives from a man younger than 40 in good health. The chain uses TRBV6-1 and TRBJ1-5; no definite D call. The CDR3 sequence is CASSGNSNQPQHF. The CDR3 DNA is TGTGCCAGCAGTGGGAATAGCAATCAGCCCCAGCATTTT.